This T cell receptor beta chain was identified in a study of early T cells in non-severe SARS-CoV-2 infection. The TCR library protocol was used to attach unique molecular identifiers. These identifiers were attached to individual cDNA molecules. Via MiXCR, TCRdb re-called the 5' RACE reads, giving one row per CDR3 protein. The data show around 61,000 distinct CDR3 sequences, about 11% seen once. This sequence originates from an adult who was a healthcare worker with PCR-confirmed SARS-CoV-2 infection or an uninfected control (not recorded which). The source material was whole blood.

In nucleotides, the CDR3 is TGTGCCAGCAGCCAAGATCGCAGGCGAGAGACCCAGTACTTC. Translated, it gives CASSQDRRRETQYF. The genes are TRBV3-1 and TRBJ2-5, with D uncertain. Between the trimmed V and J ends, which lost 0 bases and 4 bases, there was a span of 9 bases. The CDR3 contains 14 residues. Per germline, CDR1 LGHDT and CDR2 YNNKEL (reference sequence).